A selection of T cell receptor beta chains follows, all from one sample in a study of cytomegalovirus exposure and HLA in healthy donors. The repertoire was sequenced with immunoSEQ multiplex PCR; TCRdb's copy has only in-frame clones and lacks some. The data show about 160,000 clones, with around 74% seen just once and over 1.1% held by the top ten. Sequencing was carried out using PBMCs. The receptors stem from a young man in good health and CMV-seronegative. Both conserved end residues are part of each CDR3. D genes are given only for firm matches. Part of the rows lack a size; the others show once, few, many or a class for expanded clones.

V	size	D	J	DNA	CDR3
TRBV27	NA	NA	TRBJ1-2	TGTGCCAGCAGTTTCCGCCAAATTCCGAGGGATGGCTACACCTTC	CASSFRQIPRDGYTF
TRBV7-9	NA	TRBD2	TRBJ2-1	TGTGCCAGCAGCCCCGGGACTAGCGGGATGGATGAGCAGTTCTTC	CASSPGTSGMDEQFF
TRBV2	NA	NA	TRBJ1-1	TGTGCCAGCACCGCCCAGGTACAGGTCCTCAACACTGAAGCTTTCTTT	CASTAQVQVLNTEAFF
TRBV9	NA	NA	TRBJ2-7	TGTGCCAGCAGCCCTCCCGGACTGCGCGAGCACGAGCAGTACTTC	CASSPPGLREHEQYF
TRBV11-3	NA	NA	TRBJ2-5	TGTGCCAGCAGCCCCGGGGGGCGGAGGGAGACCCAGTACTTC	CASSPGGRRETQYF
TRBV10-3	few	TRBD1	TRBJ1-1	TGTGCCATCAGTGGTACAGGGGGCAACACTGAAGCTTTCTTT	CAISGTGGNTEAFF
TRBV12-5	NA	NA	TRBJ2-3	TGTGCTAGTGGTTTGGCCACCTATCAAGATACGCAGTATTTT	CASGLATYQDTQYF
TRBV10-1	NA	NA	TRBJ1-1	TGCGCCAGCAGTGATCAGGGGAACACTGAAGCTTTCTTT	CASSDQGNTEAFF
TRBV29-1	NA	TRBD2	TRBJ2-3	TGCAGCGTTGCCGGGACTAGCGTAGGCACAGATACGCAGTATTTT	CSVAGTSVGTDTQYF
TRBV9	NA	NA	TRBJ2-6	TGTGCCAGCTCTCGTGCCAGCGCCTCTGGGGCCAACGTCCTGACTTTC	CASSRASASGANVLTF
TRBV14	NA	NA	TRBJ2-1	TGTGCCAGCAGCCGAAACAGGGTAGGCTACAATGAGCAGTTCTTC	CASSRNRVGYNEQFF
TRBV7-9	NA	NA	TRBJ1-5	TGTTCCAGCAGCTTAGCGCGGGGTCAGCCCCAGCATTTT	CSSSLARGQPQHF
TRBV4-1	few	TRBD1	TRBJ1-4	TGCGCCAGCAGCCAAGAGGGACAGGGCGGTGAAAAACTGTTTTTT	CASSQEGQGGEKLFF
TRBV7-6	NA	TRBD2	TRBJ2-3	TGTGCCAGCAGCTCTCCGACTAGCGGGAGGGATGTGGCAGATACGCAGTATTTT	CASSSPTSGRDVADTQYF
TRBV4-3	NA	TRBD2	TRBJ2-7	TGCGCCAGCAGCCAAGTGGTTGCGGGAGGGGGCGAGCAGTACTTC	CASSQVVAGGGEQYF
TRBV7-9	NA	NA	TRBJ2-5	TGTGCCAGCAGTCTCAGGGTAGAGACCCAGTACTTC	CASSLRVETQYF
TRBV13	NA	NA	TRBJ2-7	TGTGCCAGCAGTAGGAGGGAGTTCTCCTACGAGCAGTACTTC	CASSRREFSYEQYF
TRBV10-3	NA	TRBD1	TRBJ1-4	TGTGCCATCAGGGGGACAGGAGGGGATGAAAAACTGTTTTTT	CAIRGTGGDEKLFF
TRBV7-8	NA	NA	TRBJ2-7	TGTGCCAGCAGCATAAGGGGGTCTGACGAGCAGTACTTC	CASSIRGSDEQYF
TRBV19	NA	TRBD1	TRBJ1-2	TGTGCCAGTAGTCTACCGACAGGGAGCTATGGCTACACCTTC	CASSLPTGSYGYTF
TRBV9	NA	NA	TRBJ2-5	TGTGCCAGCAGCGTAGCTCCGGGAGAACCGAAAGAGACCCAGTACTTC	CASSVAPGEPKETQYF
TRBV10-1	once	NA	TRBJ1-3	TGCGCCAGCAGTGAGAACTCCCGCTCTGGAAACACCATATATTTT	CASSENSRSGNTIYF
TRBV6-4	few	TRBD2	TRBJ2-1	TGTGCCAGCAGCGCCGGGACTAGCGGGAGTCATGAGCAGTTCTTC	CASSAGTSGSHEQFF
TRBV7-2	NA	TRBD1	TRBJ2-1	TGTGCCACCGCAGGACACCCCGGGACAGGGGCTTACAATGAGCAGTTCTTC	CATAGHPGTGAYNEQFF
TRBV5-8	NA	NA	TRBJ1-5	TGTGCCAGCAGCTTGGCAGTGGGGGACTCCAGGTTCATAGCCCAGCATTTT	CASSLAVGDSRFIAQHF
TRBV6-5	NA	NA	TRBJ2-3	TGTGCCAGCATCTCCGGAGCAGATACGCAGTATTTT	CASISGADTQYF
TRBV27	once	TRBD1	TRBJ1-2	TGTGCCAGCATCGGACAGGGGGCGGTGGGCTACACCTTC	CASIGQGAVGYTF
TRBV4-1	NA	NA	TRBJ2-2	TGCGCCAGCAACGGGATGGGCACCGGGGAGCTGTTTTTT	CASNGMGTGELFF
TRBV5-1	NA	NA	TRBJ1-1	TGCGCCAGCAGCTTTAGGGGTTTAATTAACACTGAAGCTTTCTTT	CASSFRGLINTEAFF
TRBV6-5	NA	NA	TRBJ1-2	TGTGCCAGCAGTTACAGTCCAGGCCCTGACTATGGCTACACCTTC	CASSYSPGPDYGYTF
TRBV7-9	once	NA	TRBJ1-2	TGTGCCAGCAGCTTAAGCGGGGAAGGTTGGGATGGCTACACCTTC	CASSLSGEGWDGYTF
TRBV6-1	few	NA	TRBJ1-4	TGTGCCAGCAGTTTACAGGGAAGCGGTGAAAAACTGTTTTTT	CASSLQGSGEKLFF
TRBV7-8	NA	TRBD2	TRBJ2-1	TGTGCCAGCAGCTTAGCTAGCGGGAGATTCAGTGAGCAGTTCTTC	CASSLASGRFSEQFF
TRBV9	NA	TRBD2	TRBJ2-1	TGTGCCAGCAGCGTAGCGGGAGGTATCAATGAGCAGTTCTTC	CASSVAGGINEQFF
TRBV19	once	TRBD1	TRBJ2-3	TGTGCCAGTGCTGGGACAGCTAGCACAGATACGCAGTATTTT	CASAGTASTDTQYF
TRBV28	NA	NA	TRBJ2-3	TGTGCCAGCAGTTTAGGAGGTGCAGATACGCAGTATTTT	CASSLGGADTQYF
TRBV28	NA	TRBD2	TRBJ2-7	TGTGCCAGCGCGGCGGGAGGGCCAGACGAGCAGTACTTC	CASAAGGPDEQYF
TRBV28	few	TRBD2	TRBJ2-1	TGTGCCAGCAGCCCGGGGACTAGCGGGAGAATCAATGAGCAGTTCTTC	CASSPGTSGRINEQFF
TRBV19	NA	TRBD1	TRBJ2-7	TGTGCCAGTAGTATGAGCCAGGGGGCCTCCTACGAGCAGTACTTC	CASSMSQGASYEQYF
TRBV29-1	NA	NA	TRBJ2-1	TGCAGCGTTGAAGAGCTCAGGCAGTTCTTC	CSVEELRQFF
TRBV5-4	few	NA	TRBJ2-5	TGTGCCAGCAGCTTCAGGGGCGAGACCCAGTACTTC	CASSFRGETQYF
TRBV9	once	TRBD2	TRBJ2-7	TGTGCCAGCAGCGTAGGACCGACCCGGGGGGTGGGCGAGCAGTACTTC	CASSVGPTRGVGEQYF
TRBV5-1	NA	TRBD1	TRBJ1-1	TGCGCCAGCAGCCCAGACAGGGCGGCTGAAGCTTTCTTT	CASSPDRAAEAFF
TRBV5-5	NA	NA	TRBJ2-7	TGTGCCAGCAGCTCCGCAGGGTTTACATCCCAGTCATCCTACGAGCAGTACTTC	CASSSAGFTSQSSYEQYF
TRBV6-1	few	TRBD1	TRBJ2-7	TGTGCCAGCAGTACCCAGACAGGGGGGGGAGAGCAGTACTTC	CASSTQTGGGEQYF
TRBV18	NA	TRBD1	TRBJ1-2	TGTGCCAGCTCACCACTCGGACAGGGGACCTGGGATGGCTACACCTTC	CASSPLGQGTWDGYTF
TRBV10-1	NA	NA	TRBJ1-2	TGCGCCAGCAGTAAAACTCCTAACTATGGCTACACCTTC	CASSKTPNYGYTF
TRBV6-4	NA	TRBD2	TRBJ2-1	TGTGCCAGCAGTGACCAGAGCGGGAGGTACAATGAGCAGTTCTTC	CASSDQSGRYNEQFF
TRBV2	NA	TRBD2	TRBJ2-3	TGTGCCAGCAGGTTAGCGGGAGGGCCGGGGGATACGCAGTATTTT	CASRLAGGPGDTQYF
TRBV29-1	NA	TRBD1	TRBJ2-1	TGCAGCGCTCCCCCGGGGACAGTCCTACAGACCTCCTACAATGAGCAGTTCTTC	CSAPPGTVLQTSYNEQFF
TRBV14	NA	TRBD2	TRBJ2-7	TGTGCCAGCAGACTGACTAGCGGCTCCTACGAGCAGTACTTC	CASRLTSGSYEQYF
TRBV11-3	NA	NA	TRBJ2-7	TGTGCCAGCAGCTTAGCTTCAGACGAGCAGTACTTC	CASSLASDEQYF
TRBV27	NA	NA	TRBJ1-2	TGTGCCAGCAGTTTATCGCCAGCTAACTATGGCTACACCTTC	CASSLSPANYGYTF
TRBV18	NA	TRBD1	TRBJ1-5	TGTGCCAGCTCATTGGACAGGAATCAGCCCCAGCATTTT	CASSLDRNQPQHF